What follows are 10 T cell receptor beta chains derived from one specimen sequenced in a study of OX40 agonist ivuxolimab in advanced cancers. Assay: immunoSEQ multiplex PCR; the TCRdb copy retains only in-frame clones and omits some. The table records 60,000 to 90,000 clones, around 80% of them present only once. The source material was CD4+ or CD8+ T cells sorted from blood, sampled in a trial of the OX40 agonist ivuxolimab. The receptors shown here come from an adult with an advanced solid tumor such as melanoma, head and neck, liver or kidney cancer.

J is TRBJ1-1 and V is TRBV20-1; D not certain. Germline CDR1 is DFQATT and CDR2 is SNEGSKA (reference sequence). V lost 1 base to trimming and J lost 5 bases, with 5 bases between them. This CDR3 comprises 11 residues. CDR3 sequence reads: CSARAGTEAFF. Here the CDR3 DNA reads TGCAGTGCTAGAGCGGGGACTGAAGCTTTCTTT.

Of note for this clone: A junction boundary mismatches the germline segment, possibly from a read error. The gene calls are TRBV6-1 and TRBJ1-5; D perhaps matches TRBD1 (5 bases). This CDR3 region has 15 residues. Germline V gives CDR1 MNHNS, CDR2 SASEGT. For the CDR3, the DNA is TGTGCCAGCAGTGAGGGACCGCCAGGCAAACAGCCCCAGCATTTT. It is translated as CASSEGPPGKQPQHF.

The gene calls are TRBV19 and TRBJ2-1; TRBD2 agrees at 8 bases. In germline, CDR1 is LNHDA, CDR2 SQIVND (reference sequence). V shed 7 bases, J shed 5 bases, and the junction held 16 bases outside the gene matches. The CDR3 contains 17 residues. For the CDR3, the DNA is TGTGCCAGTAATTATGGTGCGGGAGGCTTTCTTAACAATGAGCAGTTCTTC. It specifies CASNYGAGGFLNNEQFF.

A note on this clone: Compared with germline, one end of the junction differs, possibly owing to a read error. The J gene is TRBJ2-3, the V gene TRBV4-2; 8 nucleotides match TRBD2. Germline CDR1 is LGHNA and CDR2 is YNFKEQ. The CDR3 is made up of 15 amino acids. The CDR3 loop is CASTQEAGGPDTQYF. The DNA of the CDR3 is TGTGCCAGCACCCAAGAGGCGGGAGGTCCAGATACGCAGTATTTT.

The CDR3 coding sequence is TGTGCCAGCAGCTTAGCGATGGGGGGGCGCAAGCCCTACGAGCAGTACTTC. Translating it yields CASSLAMGGRKPYEQYF. The V call is TRBV11-1, the J call TRBJ2-7; D may be TRBD2 (7 bases). There are 17 residues in the CDR3. CDR1 SGHAT and CDR2 FQDESV come from the germline V gene (reference sequence). V was clipped by 0 bases and J by 2 bases, with 17 bases between them.

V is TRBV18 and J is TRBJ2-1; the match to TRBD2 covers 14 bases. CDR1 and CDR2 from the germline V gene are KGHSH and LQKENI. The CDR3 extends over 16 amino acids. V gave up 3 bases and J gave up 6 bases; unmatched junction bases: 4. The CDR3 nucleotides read TGTGCCAGCTCACCCGGGACTAGCGGGAGTGGCAATGAGCAGTTCTTC. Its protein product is CASSPGTSGSGNEQFF.

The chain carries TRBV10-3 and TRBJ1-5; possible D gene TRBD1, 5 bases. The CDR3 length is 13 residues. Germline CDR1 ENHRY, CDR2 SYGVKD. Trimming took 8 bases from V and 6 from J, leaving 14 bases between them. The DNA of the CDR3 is TGTGCCATCGGGGAAGACAGCTTTCAGCCCCAGCATTTT. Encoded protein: CAIGEDSFQPQHF.

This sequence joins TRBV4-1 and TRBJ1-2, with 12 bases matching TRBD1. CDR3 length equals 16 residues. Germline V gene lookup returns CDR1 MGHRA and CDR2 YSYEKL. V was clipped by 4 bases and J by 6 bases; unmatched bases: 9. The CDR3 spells CASSPRDRGRRDGYTF. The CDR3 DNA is TGCGCCAGCAGCCCCCGGGACAGGGGGCGCAGGGATGGCTACACCTTC.

Here the CDR3 reads CASSPPQNRGRNEQFF. CDR3 DNA sequence: TGTGCCAGCAGCCCCCCCCAGAACAGGGGGCGGAATGAGCAGTTCTTC. This chain links TRBV11-2 with TRBJ2-1; 9 bases line up with TRBD1. CDR1 SGHAT and CDR2 FQNNGV come from the germline V gene. Unmatched junction bases numbered 12, after V lost 5 bases and J lost 7 bases. The CDR3 covers 16 residues. Looking up the rest from reference TRBV11-2 and TRBJ2-1 gives the full variable domain: EAGVAQSPRYKIIEKRQSVAFWCNPISGHATLYWYQQILGQGPKLLIQFQNNGVVDDSQLPKDRFSAERLKGVDSTLKIQPAKLEDSAVYLCASSPPQNRGRNEQFFGPGTRLTVL.

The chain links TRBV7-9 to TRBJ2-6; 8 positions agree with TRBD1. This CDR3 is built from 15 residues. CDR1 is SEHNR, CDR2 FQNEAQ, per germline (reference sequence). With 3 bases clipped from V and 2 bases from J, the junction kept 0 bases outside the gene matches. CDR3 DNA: TGTGCCAGCAGCTTGGACAGGGCTGGGGCCAACGTCCTGACTTTC. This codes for CASSLDRAGANVLTF.